A single sample gave rise to the 4 T cell receptor beta chains below, sequenced in a study of T cells in Graves' hyperthyroidism and ophthalmopathy. RNA transcripts served as the template for amplifying TCR beta CDR3 regions. TCR CDR3 underwent first-round RT-PCR with the HTBI primer set. TCRdb reanalysed the multiplex PCR reads using MiXCR and keeps one entry per CDR3 protein. The sample records 250,000 or so distinct CDR3 sequences, roughly 15% being singletons. Sequencing was carried out using blood. These receptors originate from a woman aged 45-60 years with Graves' hyperthyroidism that later progressed to Graves' ophthalmopathy.

This clonotype was counted between two and nine times. The chain links TRBV19 to TRBJ2-7, with TRBD2 as a possible D gene (6 bases). Germline V gene lookup returns CDR1 LNHDA and CDR2 SQIVND (reference sequence). The CDR3 length is 14 residues. V lost 1 base to trimming and J lost 5 bases, with 12 bases between them. The chain's CDR3 is CASSIARERDEQYF. CDR3 nucleotides: TGTGCCAGTAGTATAGCTCGGGAGCGAGACGAGCAGTACTTC.

This clonotype was seen ten or more times. The gene calls are TRBV7-9 and TRBJ2-7; D is tentatively TRBD1 or TRBD2 (5 bases each). The germline V gene encodes CDR1 SEHNR and CDR2 FQNEAQ (reference sequence). V lost 1 base to trimming and J lost 0 bases, with 16 bases between them. CDR3 size: 17 residues. CDR3 bases: TGTGCCAGCAGCTTAGACGTTGGGACGGCAAGCTCCTACGAGCAGTACTTC. Its protein product is CASSLDVGTASSYEQYF.

At least ten counts were recorded for this clonotype. The chain recombines TRBV2 with TRBJ2-7; D remains unclear. Germline V gene lookup returns CDR1 SNHLY and CDR2 FYNNEI. This CDR3 spans 12 amino acids. V was shortened by 8 bases and J by 2 bases, with 10 bases between the two germline ends. The CDR3 nucleotides are TGTGCCAGCCGGACGGCCGCCTACGAGCAGTACTTC. Translating gives CASRTAAYEQYF.

As regards this clonotype: It may be a read error: a sequence one base away is much more abundant. The DNA for the CDR3 is TGTGCCAGCAGCTTAGCAGGTGTCAACACCCGGACCCAGTACTTC. Its protein product is CASSLAGVNTRTQYF. J is TRBJ2-5 and V is TRBV7-9; D ambiguous. Trimming pared 0 bases from V and 7 bases from J, leaving 15 bases between. CDR3 length: 15 residues. Germline loops: CDR1 SEHNR, CDR2 FQNEAQ (reference sequence). Looking up the rest from reference TRBV7-9 and TRBJ2-5 gives the full variable domain: DTGVSQNPRHKITKRGQNVTFRCDPISEHNRLYWYRQTLGQGPEFLTYFQNEAQLEKSRLLSDRFSAERPKGSFSTLEIQRTEQGDSAMYLCASSLAGVNTRTQYFGPGTRLLVL.